Below are 3 T cell receptor beta chains sequenced from a single sample in a study of blood T cells in healthy people across ages. PCR was performed a second time for about 7 to 11 cycles using a sample-barcoded 5' primer and a J-beta primer mix. TCRdb analysed the 5' RACE reads with MiXCR anew, one entry per CDR3 protein. The table has around 870,000 distinct CDR3 sequences, more than 25% seen once. The sequenced material came from blood. The source of these receptors is an elderly woman in good health.

The chain carries TRBV7-9 and TRBJ2-5, with TRBD1 matching 7 bases. In germline, CDR1 is SEHNR, CDR2 FQNEAQ (reference sequence). The ends lost 6 bases at V and 5 bases at J; junction bases unmatched: 9. CDR3 length: 14 amino acids. For the CDR3, the DNA is TGTGCCAGCAGTTACAGGGGCCTTTGGGAGACCCAGTACTTC. Translating it yields CASSYRGLWETQYF.

Many counts were recorded for this clonotype. V and J are TRBV4-3 and TRBJ2-4, with a possible D match to TRBD1 (5 bases). V was clipped by 1 base and J by 6 bases, with 16 bases between them. From germline, CDR1 is LGHNA and CDR2 YSLEER. The CDR3 has 16 residues. The CDR3 DNA reads as TGCGCCAGCAGCCAAGGTTCTGGTCAGGGCGGAAACATTCAGTACTTC. Translating it yields CASSQGSGQGGNIQYF.

This clonotype was seen just once. The rearrangement links TRBV6-6 to TRBJ1-6; 7 bases are shared with TRBD1. The CDR3 is made up of 14 amino acids. J was trimmed by 5 bases and V by 4 bases; bases with no gene match: 2. CDR1 is MNHNY, CDR2 SVGAGI, per germline (reference sequence). The chain's CDR3 is CASSWGQNNSPLHF. The CDR3, as DNA: TGTGCCAGCAGTTGGGGACAGAATAATTCACCCCTCCACTTT.